Below, one T cell receptor beta chain is given with its context. Its antigen is not identified. The record originates from a study of OX40 agonist ivuxolimab in advanced cancers. Study as a whole: Patients were treated with ivuxolimab, an agonistic anti-OX40 (CD134) antibody.

Findings and caveats of the study: The antigens recognized by the expanded peripheral T cells, that is their antigen specificity, were not determined.

Clones were sequenced by immunoSEQ multiplex PCR, and TCRdb holds only the in-frame ones, with some missing. This table has about 56,000 clones, approximately 80% appearing once. Trimming removed 3 bases at V and 0 bases at J, with 7 bases between. This CDR3 contains 14 residues. CDR1 SGHNT and CDR2 YYREEE come from the germline V gene (reference sequence). The V and J genes are TRBV5-4 and TRBJ1-3; D remains ambiguous. The sample in question was CD4+ or CD8+ T cells sorted from blood, obtained in a trial of the OX40 agonist ivuxolimab. The TCR sequence derives from an adult with an advanced solid tumor such as melanoma, head and neck, liver or kidney cancer. Here the CDR3 reads CASSYYSSGNTIYF. CDR3 nucleotides: TGTGCCAGCAGCTATTACAGCTCTGGAAACACCATATATTTT.